This passage covers 3 T cell receptor beta chains from one sample sequenced in a study of blood T cell repertoires in COVID-19. Some clones are missing from TCRdb's copy, which holds only in-frame ones; the method was immunoSEQ multiplex PCR. The sample lists about 150,000 clones; around 84% were seen once. Sequencing was performed on PBMCs or T cells enriched from blood (not recorded which). These receptors were obtained from a middle-aged man who had recovered from COVID-19.

Only one count was recorded for this clone. The V call is TRBV19, the J call TRBJ1-5; 9 bases match TRBD1. After removal of 7 bases from V and 3 bases from J, the junction contained 10 bases not matched to a gene. Germline V gives CDR1 LNHDA, CDR2 SQIVND (reference sequence). CDR3 length: 16 residues. CDR3 loop: CASTTRGTGFNQPQHF. The CDR3 coding sequence is TGTGCCAGTACTACGAGAGGGACAGGGTTCAATCAGCCCCAGCATTTT.

This CDR3 reads CASSQDRVNYGYTF. CDR3 DNA: TGTGCCAGCAGCCAAGACAGGGTTAACTATGGCTACACCTTC. The genes are TRBV4-2 and TRBJ1-2; tentative D call: TRBD1 (5 bases). Germline V gene lookup returns CDR1 LGHNA and CDR2 YNFKEQ. The V end lost 0 bases, the J end lost 1 base, and 6 bases lay between the germline ends. This CDR3 is 14 amino acids long.

J is TRBJ1-1 and V is TRBV6-5; D call uncertain. V was pared by 0 bases and J by 3 bases, with 8 bases between. In germline, CDR1 is MNHEY, CDR2 SVGAGI. The CDR3 has 14 residues. CDR3 loop: CASSYSSGDTEAFF. The CDR3 DNA reads as TGTGCCAGCAGTTACTCGAGCGGGGACACTGAAGCTTTCTTT.